The rows below give T cell receptor beta chains drawn from one sample of a study of graft-versus-host responses after intestinal transplantation. The antigens these receptors bind are not known. Only in-frame clones appear in the TCRdb table, and some are missing; sequencing was by immunoSEQ multiplex PCR. Of some 86,000 clones in the sample, about 93% are singletons; the top ten hold approximately 5.5%. Sequencing was performed on unstimulated CD8+ T cells sorted from spleen or lymph node cells, taken before intestinal transplant. These receptors originate from a human donor who received an intestinal transplant. Both conserved end residues are part of each CDR3. The D gene is left open where the match is weak. Part of the rows lack a size; the others show once, few, many or a class for expanded clones.

v_call,clone_size,d_call,j_call,cdr3_nt,cdr3_aa
TRBV5-1,-,-,TRBJ2-7,TGCGCCAGCAGCTCAGGGGTGACGGGACCCTACGAGCAGTACTTC,CASSSGVTGPYEQYF
TRBV15,-,TRBD1,TRBJ1-5,TGTGCCACCAGCCGGGACAGGGGGCGCGGCAATCAGCCCCAGCATTTT,CATSRDRGRGNQPQHF
TRBV11-2,-,-,TRBJ2-7,TGTGCCAGCAGCTCGGGACTGGCAGCCTACGAGCAGTACTTC,CASSSGLAAYEQYF
TRBV19,-,TRBD1,TRBJ2-1,TGTGCCAGTAGTGGGGGGCCACAGGGGGCGAACAATGAGCAGTTCTTC,CASSGGPQGANNEQFF
TRBV5-4,-,-,TRBJ1-1,TGTGCCAGCAGCTTGTTGGGCACTGAAGCTTTCTTT,CASSLLGTEAFF
TRBV7-9,-,TRBD1,TRBJ2-3,TGTGCCAGCAGCGAAACAGGGACAGGGCCCACAGATACGCAGTATTTT,CASSETGTGPTDTQYF
TRBV7-2,-,-,TRBJ2-1,TGTGCCAGCAGCCTCCCTAGTCGCTTGTCCAATGAGCAGTTCTTC,CASSLPSRLSNEQFF
TRBV9,-,-,TRBJ1-3,TGTGCCAGCAGCGTAGACTCATCTGGGGGAGGAAACACCATATATTTT,CASSVDSSGGGNTIYF
TRBV25-1,-,TRBD2,TRBJ2-5,TGTGCCAGCAGTGGAGAGCGGGGGGCTCTTCGGGCCCAGTACTTC,CASSGERGALRAQYF
TRBV9,few,TRBD2,TRBJ2-7,TGTGCCAGCAGCGTTGGCGGGAGGGCCGGCGAGCAGTACTTC,CASSVGGRAGEQYF
TRBV6-5,-,-,TRBJ1-1,TGTGCCAGCATGGCAGCCACTGAAGCTTTCTTT,CASMAATEAFF
TRBV6-5,-,-,TRBJ1-1,TGTGCCAGCAGTGCAGAGGCACACACTGAAGCTTTCTTT,CASSAEAHTEAFF
TRBV27,-,-,TRBJ2-1,TGTGCCAGCACCCTGGACGGGGGTAAAGTCAATGAGCAGTTCTTC,CASTLDGGKVNEQFF
TRBV30,-,-,TRBJ2-7,TGTGCCTGGAGTGTACAGTCTTACGAGCAGTACTTC,CAWSVQSYEQYF
TRBV13,-,-,TRBJ2-7,TGTGCCAGCAGCTCCGCCTACCGGGAAGCTCCCTACGAGCAGTACTTC,CASSSAYREAPYEQYF
TRBV13,-,-,TRBJ1-1,TGTGCCAGCAGCACCTATTCTCGGGTAATGAAAGCTTTCTTT,CASSTYSRVMKAFF
TRBV28,-,-,TRBJ2-5,TGTGCCAGCAGCTTAGGGGAGATCGGGGAGACCCAGTACTTC,CASSLGEIGETQYF
TRBV10-2,-,TRBD2,TRBJ2-5,TGCGCCAGCCGGGGGGGACAAGCGAGGGAGACCCAGTACTTC,CASRGGQARETQYF
TRBV6-1,-,TRBD1,TRBJ1-6,TGTGCCAGCAGTGGGGGACAGGGGGCCTATTCACCCCTCCACTTT,CASSGGQGAYSPLHF
TRBV7-7,once,TRBD1,TRBJ2-7,TGTGCCAGCGCCCCGGGACAGGGAAGCCACGAGCAGTACTTC,CASAPGQGSHEQYF
TRBV5-1,-,TRBD2,TRBJ2-3,TGCGCCAGCAGGGTGCTAGCGGGAGGGCCTGAGGCAGATACGCAGTATTTT,CASRVLAGGPEADTQYF
TRBV4-1,-,TRBD1,TRBJ2-3,TGCGCCAGCAGTCCTATTCTCACAGGGGCCGATACGCAGTATTTT,CASSPILTGADTQYF
TRBV6-5,once,-,TRBJ2-7,TGTGCCAGCAGTTACGGGTGGGCAGCTGACGAGCAGTACTTC,CASSYGWAADEQYF
TRBV4-3,-,-,TRBJ1-5,TGCGCCAGCAGCCGTCGACAGTTCGGGAATCAGCCCCAGCATTTT,CASSRRQFGNQPQHF
TRBV9,-,-,TRBJ2-2,TGTGCCAGCAGCGCCTCGCAAGGGGAGCTGTTTTTT,CASSASQGELFF
TRBV7-6,-,-,TRBJ1-5,TGTGCCAGCAGCAATAGAGGGGAGAATCAGCCCCAGCATTTT,CASSNRGENQPQHF
TRBV11-2,-,-,TRBJ2-7,TGTGCCAGCAGCTTAGACTCCCTTGGGAGCATCTACGAGCAGTACTTC,CASSLDSLGSIYEQYF